This T cell receptor beta chain was captured by sequencing in a study of cytotoxic CD8 clonotypes in ibrutinib-treated CLL. Study outcomes and limitations: Public clonotypes occurred uncommonly; on treatment, they contracted or remained stable. Age-matched healthy donor levels were exceeded by baseline clonality, which tracked circulating CD8+ T-cell counts.

The CDR3 has 14 residues. V shed 0 bases and J shed 6 bases, with 9 bases lying between them. Germline loops: CDR1 SGHRS, CDR2 YFSETQ. The source of approximately 1.9 micrograms of genomic DNA for TCR beta libraries was cryopreserved PBMCs. This clone was counted a few times. As yet, its antigen is unknown. The protocol was immunoSEQ multiplex PCR, while the TCRdb copy is restricted to in-frame clones and leaves out a portion. Seen here are approximately 25,000 clones, roughly two thirds observed once, and the top ten hold roughly 50%. The sample in question was PBMCs, obtained at disease progression, from a patient treated with ibrutinib. The chain employs TRBV5-1 and TRBJ1-4; D unresolved. This receptor was taken from a human donor with chronic lymphocytic leukemia. This CDR3 is CASSLGVIDEKLFF. For the CDR3, the DNA is TGCGCCAGCAGCTTGGGGGTGATCGATGAAAAACTGTTTTTT. The full variable domain, completed using reference TRBV5-1 and TRBJ1-4, is KAGVTQTPRYLIKTRGQQVTLSCSPISGHRSVSWYQQTPGQGLQFLFEYFSETQRNKGNFPGRFSGRQFSNSRSEMNVSTLELGDSALYLCASSLGVIDEKLFFGSGTQLSVL.